Each of the 31 T cell receptor beta chains below was sequenced from the same sample in a study of spatial heterogeneity in lung cancer. Stated time point: blood taken at disease recurrence. Whole RNA, isolated from tumor, nontumor lung or frozen PBMC, was sequenced without prior sorting. TCRdb re-derived calls from the 5' RACE reads in MiXCR, one entry per CDR3 protein. The sample consists of over 7,500 distinct CDR3 sequences, approximately 3.5% of them appearing once. The sequencing used PBMCs, collected at recurrence. The receptors stem from a female donor with early-stage non-small cell lung cancer.

This clonotype was picked up many times. Being off target in a library aimed at alpha chains, this beta chain has a size of little meaning. The chain couples TRBV19 to TRBJ1-5, with TRBD1 identical over 8 bases. CDR3 length: 13 amino acids. Germline CDR1 and CDR2: LNHDA and SQIVND (reference sequence). The J segment lost 5 bases and the V segment lost 6 bases, leaving 3 bases of the junction unmatched. CDR3 sequence: CASSEQGDQPQHF. DNA for the CDR3: TGTGCCAGTAGCGAACAGGGGGATCAGCCCCAGCATTTT.

This clonotype was seen ten or more times. This beta chain is an unintended read in a library built for alpha chains; its size means little. The rearrangement links TRBV5-1 to TRBJ1-3, with 10 positions matching TRBD1. The trim removed 4 bases at V and 9 bases at J, leaving 4 bases unmatched. Germline V gives CDR1 SGHRS, CDR2 YFSETQ. This CDR3 spans 13 amino acids. The CDR3 reads CASSPGQGSTIYF. CDR3 DNA sequence: TGCGCCAGCAGCCCGGGACAGGGGAGCACCATATATTTT.

This clonotype was observed at least ten times. Little can be read into the size of this beta chain, an off-target read in a library designed for alpha chains. The chain is built from TRBV5-1 and TRBJ1-5; D remains ambiguous. V lost 1 base to trimming and J lost 2 bases, with 10 bases between them. CDR3 length equals 15 residues. The germline V gene encodes CDR1 SGHRS and CDR2 YFSETQ. The CDR3 nucleotides are TGCGCCAGCAGCTTGTCAGGAACGGGCAATCAGCCCCAGCATTTT. Protein sequence: CASSLSGTGNQPQHF.

The table lists this clonotype with many counts. A library prepared for alpha chains yielded this beta chain as an off-target read; its size is of little meaning. This chain connects TRBV6-2 or TRBV6-3 to TRBJ2-7, with 10 bases lining up with TRBD2. The CDR3 runs 18 residues. The germline V gene has CDR1 MNHEY and CDR2 SVGEGT. V was pared by 6 bases and J by 4 bases, with 18 bases of the junction left unmatched. The CDR3 here is CASSSVLAGFSRPYEQYF. In DNA, the CDR3 is TGTGCCAGCAGCTCGGTACTAGCGGGGTTCTCCCGGCCTTACGAGCAGTACTTC.

On this clonotype: Little can be read into the size of this beta chain, an off-target read in a library designed for alpha chains. This CDR3 reads CSVGTGVADTQYF. The DNA of the CDR3 is TGCAGCGTTGGCACAGGAGTGGCAGATACGCAGTATTTT. The chain uses TRBV29-1 and TRBJ2-3; D is perhaps TRBD1 (5 bases). Per germline, CDR1 SQVTM and CDR2 ANQGSEA. There are 13 residues in the CDR3. The V end was cut by 4 bases, the J end by 4 bases, with 12 bases between.

This clonotype has a count of ten or more. The library was designed around alpha chains, so this beta chain is a stray read whose abundance carries little weight. This rearrangement joins TRBV7-9 to TRBJ1-4, with TRBD1 identical over 9 bases. With 3 bases clipped from V and 4 bases from J, the junction kept 3 bases outside the gene matches. The germline CDR1 and CDR2 sequences are SEHNR and FQNEAQ (reference sequence). This CDR3 is built from 15 residues. CDR3 amino acids: CASSFDRGINEKLFF. In DNA form, the CDR3 reads TGTGCCAGCAGCTTTGACAGGGGGATTAATGAAAAACTGTTTTTT.

This clonotype was detected ten times or more. Found in a library prepared for alpha chains, this beta chain is an off-target read, and its abundance has little meaning. The chain combines TRBV2 with TRBJ2-1; 10 bases map to TRBD2. The CDR3 is 15 amino acids. V shed 6 bases, J shed 6 bases, and the junction held 8 bases outside the gene matches. Germline-derived CDR1 and CDR2 are SNHLY and FYNNEI. In DNA form, the CDR3 reads TGTGCCAGCAGGTCTCTAGCGGGGGTCCCCAATGAGCAGTTCTTC. This codes for CASRSLAGVPNEQFF. The full variable domain, rest sourced from reference TRBV2 and TRBJ2-1, is EPEVTQTPSHQVTQMGQEVILRCVPISNHLYFYWYRQILGQKVEFLVSFYNNEISEKSEIFDDQFSVERPDGSNFTLKIRSTKLEDSAMYFCASRSLAGVPNEQFFGPGTRLTVL.

This clonotype was seen at least ten times. This beta chain is a stray sequence in a library constructed for alpha chains; its clone size is not meaningful. The V and J genes are TRBV28 and TRBJ1-6; D is ambiguous. V lost 4 bases and J 18 bases, leaving 13 bases between the germline ends. Germline assignment: CDR1 MDHEN and CDR2 SYDVKM. This CDR3 comprises 11 residues. CDR3 region: CASSSFAGGHF. CDR3 nucleotides: TGTGCCAGCAGTTCCTTCGCCGGTGGCCACTTT.

This clonotype was recorded many times. A library prepared for alpha chains yielded this beta chain as an off-target read; its size is of little meaning. This chain uses TRBV20-1 with TRBJ2-1; unclear D gene. CDR3 length equals 11 residues. Between the trimmed V and J ends, which lost 5 bases and 7 bases, there was a span of 9 bases. The germline V gene has CDR1 DFQATT and CDR2 SNEGSKA (reference sequence). CDR3 region: CSAPNANEQFF. CDR3 nucleotides: TGCAGTGCTCCGAATGCTAATGAGCAGTTCTTC.

This clonotype has a count of ten or more. Since the library was made to target alpha chains, this beta chain is a stray read and its abundance is not meaningful. The V and J genes are TRBV18 and TRBJ1-5, with no clear D. This CDR3 comprises 15 residues. V lost 4 bases and J lost 1, with 11 bases in between. Germline CDR1 is KGHSH and CDR2 is LQKENI. CDR3 residues: CASSQEDSSNQPQHF. DNA for the CDR3: TGTGCCAGCTCACAAGAGGATTCGAGCAATCAGCCCCAGCATTTT.

This clonotype is categorized as medium-sized. As an off-target read in a library built for alpha chains, this beta chain has a frequency of little significance. This chain links TRBV20-1 with TRBJ2-5; 12 bases are a match to TRBD2. Germline-derived CDR1 and CDR2 are DFQATT and SNEGSKA (reference sequence). This CDR3 contains 14 residues. V was clipped by 8 bases and J by 5 bases; unmatched bases: 9. This CDR3 is CSLNRLAGVETQYF. CDR3 sequence (DNA): TGCAGTCTGAATCGACTAGCGGGGGTTGAGACCCAGTACTTC.

This clonotype was counted at least ten times. For a library built for alpha chains, this beta chain is a stray read; little rests on its size. The gene calls are TRBV19 and TRBJ2-1, with D perhaps matching TRBD1 (5 bases). V was cut by 5 bases and J by 0 bases, with 11 bases left in between. The CDR3 runs 15 residues. CDR1 and CDR2 from the germline V gene are LNHDA and SQIVND (reference sequence). CDR3 loop: CASSHHRGSYNEQFF. CDR3 in DNA: TGTGCCAGTAGTCACCATAGGGGCTCCTACAATGAGCAGTTCTTC.

This clonotype was observed at least ten times. This beta chain was picked up by a library intended for alpha chains and is off target, so its count carries little meaning. The chain has TRBV20-1 and TRBJ2-2; D tentatively reads TRBD1 or TRBD2 (5 bases each). The CDR3 consists of 12 residues. Germline V lookup: CDR1 DFQATT, CDR2 SNEGSKA (reference sequence). With 2 bases removed from V and 6 bases from J, the gap between germline ends came to 7 bases. The CDR3 reads CSARRGAGELFF. CDR3 nucleotides: TGCAGTGCTAGAAGAGGGGCCGGGGAGCTGTTTTTT.

In this sample, this clonotype turned up many times. As an off-target read in a library built for alpha chains, this beta chain has a frequency of little significance. The chain employs TRBV12-3 or TRBV12-4 and TRBJ1-1; D unresolved. V lost 3 bases and J 5 bases, leaving 10 bases between the germline ends. This CDR3 is 13 amino acids long. The CDR3 is CASSFLEGTEAFF. The CDR3 nucleotides read TGTGCCAGCAGTTTCCTTGAAGGGACTGAAGCTTTCTTT.

Relative to its sample, this clonotype is medium-sized. Since it is a stray read in a library aimed at alpha chains, this beta chain has a size that is not meaningful. The chain recombines TRBV29-1 with TRBJ1-2, with D hard to call. CDR1 SQVTM and CDR2 ANQGSEA come from the germline V gene. The CDR3 is made up of 16 amino acids. V lost 1 base and J 1 base, leaving 16 bases between the germline ends. The CDR3 nucleotides are TGCAGCGTTGAAGCTCACGGTCCCAGAGATAACTATGGCTACACCTTC. Translated: CSVEAHGPRDNYGYTF.

This clonotype is medium-sized. This beta chain is a stray read from a library made for alpha chains; its abundance is not meaningful. V and J are TRBV4-1 and TRBJ2-7; 7 positions agree with TRBD1. CDR1 and CDR2 (germline): MGHRA, YSYEKL. The CDR3 is made up of 15 amino acids. V lost 4 bases and J lost 1; bases outside the gene matches: 7. CDR3 sequence (DNA): TGCGCCAGCAGCCCCACTTTACAGGGGTCCTACGAGCAGTACTTC. It is translated as CASSPTLQGSYEQYF.

The table lists this clonotype with many counts. For a library built for alpha chains, this beta chain is a stray read; little rests on its size. The CDR3 protein is CASSTRTTESGANVLTF. The CDR3 DNA reads TGTGCCAGCAGTACCCGGACTACCGAATCTGGGGCCAACGTCCTGACTTTC. V usage is TRBV6-5 and J usage is TRBJ2-6; tentative D call: TRBD2 (6 bases). Trimming left V 5 bases short and J 1 base short, with 15 bases between. The CDR3 extends over 17 amino acids. Germline V gene data show CDR1 as MNHEY and CDR2 as SVGAGI.

This clonotype is classed as medium-sized. The library was designed around alpha chains, so this beta chain is a stray read whose abundance carries little weight. The gene calls are TRBV24-1 and TRBJ2-3, with 10 bases identical to TRBD1. Losses at the gene ends were 1 base for V and 5 bases for J; bases not matched to a gene: 2. The germline V gene encodes CDR1 KGHDR and CDR2 SFDVKD. The CDR3 totals 15 residues. The CDR3 DNA follows: TGTGCCACCAGTGATTTCGGGACAGGGGAAGATACGCAGTATTTT. The encoded protein is CATSDFGTGEDTQYF.

This clonotype has a count of ten or more. Because this beta chain is a stray read in a library intended to capture alpha chains, its abundance should not be given much weight. CDR3 loop: CATKQESNTGELFF. Written as DNA, the CDR3 is TGTGCTACCAAACAGGAGTCGAACACCGGGGAGCTGTTTTTT. The V gene is TRBV7-2, the J gene TRBJ2-2; D perhaps matches TRBD1 (5 bases). The germline V gene has CDR1 SGHTA and CDR2 FQGNSA. CDR3 length: 14 amino acids.

This clonotype was seen ten or more times. This beta chain appears as a stray read in a library generated for alpha chains; its size is not informative. The chain combines TRBV25-1 with TRBJ1-2; weak D call: TRBD1 (5 bases). Trimming took 5 bases from V and 3 from J, leaving 10 bases between them. Germline CDR1 is MGHDK and CDR2 is SYGVNS. The CDR3 totals 13 residues. CDR3 sequence reads: CASSPGPHYGYTF. CDR3 bases: TGTGCCAGCAGTCCGGGACCGCACTATGGCTACACCTTC.

This clonotype has at least ten counts. A library made for alpha chains picked up this beta chain off target, so its size means little. The chain uses TRBV20-1 and TRBJ2-7; TRBD2 aligns across 11 bases. Germline CDR1 and CDR2: DFQATT and SNEGSKA (reference sequence). The CDR3 has 13 residues. Losses at the gene ends were 3 bases for V and 2 bases for J; bases not matched to a gene: 0. The CDR3 sequence: CSARTSGAYEQYF. The CDR3 bases are TGCAGTGCTAGGACTAGCGGGGCCTACGAGCAGTACTTC.

In the case of this clonotype: This beta chain represents an off-target read in a library built for alpha chains; its size is of limited meaning. This rearrangement joins TRBV5-1 to TRBJ2-7; weak D call: TRBD1 (6 bases). Germline assignment: CDR1 SGHRS and CDR2 YFSETQ. V lost 5 bases and J 1 base, leaving 10 bases between the germline ends. The CDR3 is made up of 13 amino acids. CDR3 residues: CASSQGGSYEQYF. The CDR3 region has the DNA TGCGCCAGCAGTCAAGGGGGATCCTACGAGCAGTACTTC.

In this sample, this clonotype turned up many times. A library made for alpha chains picked up this beta chain off target, so its size means little. In DNA form, the CDR3 reads TGTGCCAGCGAGCTACTAAGAGGGAACACTGAAGCTTTCTTT. It encodes CASELLRGNTEAFF. V gene TRBV6-1 combines with J gene TRBJ1-1; D is uncertain. The CDR3 sequence is 14 residues long. Per the germline V gene, CDR1 is MNHNS and CDR2 is SASEGT. V shed 8 bases and J shed 1 base, with 14 bases lying between them.

This clonotype was counted between two and nine times. A library prepared for alpha chains yielded this beta chain as an off-target read; its size is of little meaning. The chain joins TRBV10-3 to TRBJ1-3, with no clear D. The CDR3 contains 15 residues. Germline CDR1 ENHRY, CDR2 SYGVKD. V lost 2 bases and J 2 bases, leaving 10 bases between the germline ends. CDR3 residues: CAISEPRKAGNTIYF. As DNA, the CDR3 is TGTGCCATCAGTGAGCCCCGGAAGGCTGGAAACACCATATATTTT.

In its sample, this clonotype was seen many times. This beta chain is an unintended read in a library built for alpha chains; its size means little. The J gene is TRBJ2-2, the V gene TRBV9; possibly TRBD1 for D (5 bases). Germline V gene lookup returns CDR1 SGDLS and CDR2 YYNGEE. Between the trimmed V and J ends, which lost 4 bases and 6 bases, there was a span of 10 bases. CDR3 length equals 13 residues. CDR3 loop: CASSPTVSGELFF. The DNA of the CDR3 is TGTGCCAGCAGCCCGACAGTGTCCGGGGAGCTGTTTTTT.

This clonotype was picked up many times. This beta chain represents an off-target read in a library built for alpha chains; its size is of limited meaning. V gene TRBV3-1 combines with J gene TRBJ2-5, with D hard to call. This CDR3 comprises 14 residues. Germline values: CDR1 LGHDT, CDR2 YNNKEL (reference sequence). Trimming removed 0 bases at V and 0 bases at J, with 5 bases between. CDR3 amino acids: CASSQEVHQETQYF. CDR3 nucleotide sequence: TGTGCCAGCAGCCAAGAAGTCCACCAAGAGACCCAGTACTTC.

Many counts were recorded for this clonotype. The size of this beta chain means little, since it is a stray read in a library made for alpha chains. The CDR3 is CSARLGQGEGYTF. In DNA, the CDR3 is TGCAGTGCTAGACTAGGACAGGGGGAAGGCTACACCTTC. The chain carries TRBV20-1 and TRBJ1-2; the match to TRBD1 covers 10 bases. V gave up 2 bases and J gave up 8 bases; unmatched junction bases: 5. CDR1 and CDR2 (germline): DFQATT, SNEGSKA (reference sequence). CDR3 size: 13 residues.

This clonotype was detected ten times or more. The library was built for alpha chains, so this beta chain is an off-target read and its size means little. The chain combines TRBV11-2 with TRBJ2-7; D is uncertain. This CDR3 is built from 15 residues. The germline V and J ends were trimmed by 6 bases and 6 bases, with 21 bases remaining between them. Germline V gene data show CDR1 as SGHAT and CDR2 as FQNNGV. The CDR3 sequence: CASRAIATQQLEQYF. For the CDR3, the DNA is TGTGCCAGCAGGGCTATCGCGACGCAGCAGCTCGAGCAGTACTTC.

About this clonotype: Since the library was made to target alpha chains, this beta chain is a stray read and its abundance is not meaningful. The chain couples TRBV12-3 or TRBV12-4 to TRBJ2-1, with D tentatively TRBD2 (5 bases). The CDR3 has 14 amino acids. Trimming removed 7 bases from V and 9 bases from J, with 19 bases in between. CDR3 coding DNA: TGTGCCAGCACTCATACTAGACTTACAACTGAGCAGTTCTTC. Encoded protein: CASTHTRLTTEQFF.

This clonotype was found many times. This beta chain came through as a stray read in a library set up for alpha chains, and its size says little. The rearrangement uses TRBV20-1 and TRBJ2-1; unclear D gene. Germline assignment: CDR1 DFQATT and CDR2 SNEGSKA (reference sequence). This CDR3 has 11 residues. The V and J ends lost 7 bases and 6 bases respectively, with 10 bases between them. The CDR3: CSVLDGNEQFF. CDR3 nucleotides: TGCAGTGTCCTGGACGGCAATGAGCAGTTCTTC.

This clonotype was picked up many times. This beta chain slipped into a library made for alpha chains as a stray read, so its size is not meaningful. This sequence joins TRBV28 and TRBJ2-3, with 9 bases identical to TRBD1. This CDR3 is built from 14 residues. Per germline, CDR1 MDHEN and CDR2 SYDVKM. J lost 8 bases, V lost 7 bases, and 10 bases had no gene match. The CDR3, as DNA: TGTGCCAGCACCACAGGGGGCCTTTCAAGTACGCAGTATTTT. Its translation is CASTTGGLSSTQYF.